The T cell receptor (beta chain) under discussion was sequenced for a study of long-term antiretroviral therapy in people with HIV. This clone is labeled as large. The libraries were made with immunoSEQ v3.0 at survey level. Measured with immunoSEQ multiplex PCR; TCRdb has only the in-frame clones, and not every one. The sample has 20,000 to 25,000 clones, about 86% seen once. V lost 4 bases, J lost 4 bases, and 26 bases stayed unmatched. This CDR3 contains 22 residues. CDR1 MGHRA and CDR2 YSYEKL come from the germline V gene. The chain is built from TRBV4-1 and TRBJ1-1; 11 bases align to TRBD1. The receptor was isolated from a man in his forties with HIV. The sample here was unsorted PBMCs, taken 0.1 years before starting antiretroviral therapy. For the CDR3, the DNA is TGCGCCAGCAGCCCACGATACTCGGGCCCCGGGACAGGGGGAACAGAGGGCACTGAAGCTTTCTTT. As protein: CASSPRYSGPGTGGTEGTEAFF.